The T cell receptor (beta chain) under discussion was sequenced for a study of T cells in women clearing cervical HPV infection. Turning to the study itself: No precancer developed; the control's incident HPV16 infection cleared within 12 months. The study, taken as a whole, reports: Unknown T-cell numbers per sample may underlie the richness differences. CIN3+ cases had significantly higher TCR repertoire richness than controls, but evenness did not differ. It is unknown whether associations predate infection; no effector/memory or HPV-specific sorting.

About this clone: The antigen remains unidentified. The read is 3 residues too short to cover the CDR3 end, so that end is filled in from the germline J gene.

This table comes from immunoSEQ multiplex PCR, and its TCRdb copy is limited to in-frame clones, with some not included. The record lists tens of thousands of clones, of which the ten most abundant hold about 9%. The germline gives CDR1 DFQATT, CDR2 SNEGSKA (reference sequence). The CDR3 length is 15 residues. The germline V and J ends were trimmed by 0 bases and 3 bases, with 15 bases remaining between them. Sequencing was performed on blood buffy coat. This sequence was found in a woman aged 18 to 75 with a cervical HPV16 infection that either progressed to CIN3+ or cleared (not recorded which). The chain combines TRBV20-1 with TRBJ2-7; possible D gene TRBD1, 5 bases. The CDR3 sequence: CSARDGATTGYEQYF. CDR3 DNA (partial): TGCAGTGCTAGAGATGGGGCGACGACCGGCTACGAG.